These 6 T cell receptor beta chains share one sample of origin, sequenced in a study of PD-1 blockade in mismatch repair-deficient tumors. TCRdb keeps only in-frame clones here, not all; method: immunoSEQ multiplex PCR. The data contain thousands of clones, roughly 79% of them singletons. Time point noted: archival surgical resection tumor tissue. The specimen comprised primary tumor tissue, sampled from a patient treated with pembrolizumab. The receptors shown here come from an adult with mismatch repair-deficient cancer.

The J gene is TRBJ1-2, the V gene TRBV18, with D possibly TRBD1 on 6 matching bases. V lost 3 bases and J lost 7, with 18 bases in between. Germline-derived CDR1 and CDR2 are KGHSH and LQKENI. The CDR3 sequence is 15 residues long. CDR3: CASSPLGQFPGGYTF. The CDR3 bases are TGTGCCAGCTCACCCCTCGGACAGTTCCCCGGTGGCTACACCTTC.

This CDR3 is CASSTQGAEATQYF. In DNA form, the CDR3 reads TGTGCCAGCTCGACGCAGGGGGCGGAGGCGACCCAGTACTTC. The V call is TRBV18, the J call TRBJ2-5, with 8 bases identical to TRBD1. The J segment lost 7 bases and the V segment lost 6 bases, leaving 10 bases of the junction unmatched. The CDR3 runs to 14 residues. Germline V lookup: CDR1 KGHSH, CDR2 LQKENI.

The J gene is TRBJ1-1, the V gene TRBV2, with D unclear. Germline lookup yields CDR1 SNHLY and CDR2 FYNNEI. The CDR3 has 13 residues. V lost 6 bases and J lost 3, with 11 bases in between. The CDR3 sequence: CASSQASDTEAFF. CDR3 bases: TGTGCCAGCAGCCAGGCATCGGACACTGAAGCTTTCTTT.

The rearrangement joins TRBV6-5 to TRBJ2-1; the D gene is possibly TRBD2 (6 bases). Germline values: CDR1 MNHEY, CDR2 SVGAGI. The CDR3 covers 15 residues. The V end was cut by 6 bases, the J end by 9 bases, with 21 bases between. This chain's CDR3 is CASRPSVGGTVEQFF. The CDR3 DNA sequence: TGTGCCAGCAGGCCCTCGGTGGGCGGGACCGTTGAGCAGTTCTTC.

The chain employs TRBV30 and TRBJ1-4; 7 nucleotides align to TRBD1. The V segment lost 5 bases and the J segment 3 bases; nucleotides outside the gene matches: 9. Germline lookup yields CDR1 GTSNPN and CDR2 SVGIG (reference sequence). The CDR3 is made up of 15 amino acids. The chain's CDR3 is CAWSNRGWSNEKLFF. CDR3 in DNA: TGTGCCTGGTCCAACAGGGGTTGGTCTAATGAAAAACTGTTTTTT.

This clone was detected a few times. This chain joins TRBV20-1 and TRBJ2-7, with 9 bases matching TRBD1. The J segment lost 12 bases and the V segment lost 5 bases, leaving 8 bases of the junction unmatched. Germline loops: CDR1 DFQATT, CDR2 SNEGSKA (reference sequence). The CDR3 totals 11 residues. This CDR3 is CSAETRTGAYF. The DNA for the CDR3 is TGCAGTGCTGAGACTCGGACAGGGGCGTACTTC.